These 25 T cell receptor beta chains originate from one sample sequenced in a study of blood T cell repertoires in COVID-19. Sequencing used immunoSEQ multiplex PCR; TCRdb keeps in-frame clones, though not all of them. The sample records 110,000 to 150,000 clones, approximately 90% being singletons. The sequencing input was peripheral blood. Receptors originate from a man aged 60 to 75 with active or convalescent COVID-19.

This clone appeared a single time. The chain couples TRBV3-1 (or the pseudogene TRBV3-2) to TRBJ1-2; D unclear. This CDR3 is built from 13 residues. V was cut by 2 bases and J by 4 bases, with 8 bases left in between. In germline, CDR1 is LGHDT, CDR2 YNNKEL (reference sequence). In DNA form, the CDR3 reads TGTGCCAGCAGCCAACCGGGAAGCTATGGCTACACCTTC. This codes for CASSQPGSYGYTF.

This chain's CDR3 is CASTPDRGNSYEQYF. The CDR3 DNA follows: TGTGCCAGCACCCCGGACAGGGGGAACTCCTACGAGCAGTACTTC. The chain joins TRBV7-2 to TRBJ2-7; 10 bases align to TRBD1. The germline V gene encodes CDR1 SGHTA and CDR2 FQGNSA. The CDR3 covers 15 residues. The V and J ends lost 7 bases and 0 bases, in that order; junction bases with no gene match: 6.

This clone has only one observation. CDR3 nucleotide sequence: TGTGCCAGCAGCTCCCCTAGCAATCAGCCCCAGCATTTT. It yields the protein CASSSPSNQPQHF. The chain uses TRBV28 and TRBJ1-5; D remains ambiguous. Per the germline V gene, CDR1 is MDHEN and CDR2 is SYDVKM. This CDR3 is built from 13 residues. Trimming took off 6 bases at V and 0 bases at J, with 6 bases between the two ends.

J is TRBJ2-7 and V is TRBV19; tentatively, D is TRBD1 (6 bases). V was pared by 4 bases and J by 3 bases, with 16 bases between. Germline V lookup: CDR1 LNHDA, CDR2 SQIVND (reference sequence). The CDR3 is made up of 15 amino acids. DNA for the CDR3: TGTGCCAGTAGTAGGGGGCAGGGAAAAGTCTACGAGCAGTACTTC. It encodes CASSRGQGKVYEQYF.

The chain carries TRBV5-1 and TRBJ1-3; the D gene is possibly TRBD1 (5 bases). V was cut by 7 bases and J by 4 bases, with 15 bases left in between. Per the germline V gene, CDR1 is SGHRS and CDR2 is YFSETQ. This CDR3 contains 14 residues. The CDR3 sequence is CASEPGSGGNTIYF. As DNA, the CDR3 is TGCGCCAGCGAACCAGGTTCAGGGGGAAACACCATATATTTT.

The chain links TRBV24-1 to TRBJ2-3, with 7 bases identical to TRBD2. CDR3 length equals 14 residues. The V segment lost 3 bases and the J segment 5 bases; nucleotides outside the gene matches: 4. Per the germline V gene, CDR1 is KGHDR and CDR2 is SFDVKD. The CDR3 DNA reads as TGTGCCACCAGTGATACTGGGAGGGAAGATACGCAGTATTTT. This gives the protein CATSDTGREDTQYF.

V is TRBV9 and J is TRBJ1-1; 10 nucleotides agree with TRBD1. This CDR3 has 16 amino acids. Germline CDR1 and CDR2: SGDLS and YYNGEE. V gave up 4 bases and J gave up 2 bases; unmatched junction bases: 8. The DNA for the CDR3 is TGTGCCAGCAGCCCCGGGACAGGGGCCATTAACACTGAAGCTTTCTTT. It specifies CASSPGTGAINTEAFF. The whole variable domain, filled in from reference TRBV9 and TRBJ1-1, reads DSGVTQTPKHLITATGQRVTLRCSPRSGDLSVYWYQQSLDQGLQFLIQYYNGEERAKGNILERFSAQQFPDLHSELNLSSLELGDSALYFCASSPGTGAINTEAFFGQGTRLTVV.

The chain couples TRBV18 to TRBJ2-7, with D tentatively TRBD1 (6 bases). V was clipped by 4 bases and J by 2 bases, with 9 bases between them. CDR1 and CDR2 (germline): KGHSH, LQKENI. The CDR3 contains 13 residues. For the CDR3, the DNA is TGTGCCAGCTCACGAGGGACAACCTACGAGCAGTACTTC. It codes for CASSRGTTYEQYF.

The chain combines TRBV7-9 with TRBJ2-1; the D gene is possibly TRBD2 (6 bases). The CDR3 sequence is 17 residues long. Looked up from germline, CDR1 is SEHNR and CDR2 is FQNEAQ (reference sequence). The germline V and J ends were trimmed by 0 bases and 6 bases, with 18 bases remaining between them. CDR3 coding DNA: TGTGCCAGCAGCTTAGCGGCCGGGACTCCAAGGGCCAATGAGCAGTTCTTC. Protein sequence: CASSLAAGTPRANEQFF.

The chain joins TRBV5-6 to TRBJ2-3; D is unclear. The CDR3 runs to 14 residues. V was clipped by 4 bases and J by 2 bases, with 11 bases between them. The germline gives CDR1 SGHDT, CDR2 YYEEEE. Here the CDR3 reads CASSPLTNTDTQYF. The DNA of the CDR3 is TGTGCCAGCAGCCCCCTAACGAACACAGATACGCAGTATTTT.

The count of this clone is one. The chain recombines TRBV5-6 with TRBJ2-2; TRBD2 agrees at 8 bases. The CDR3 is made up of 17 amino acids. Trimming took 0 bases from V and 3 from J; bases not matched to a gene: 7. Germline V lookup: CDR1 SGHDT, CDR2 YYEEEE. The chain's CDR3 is CASSLAGGAGDTGELFF. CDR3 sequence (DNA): TGTGCCAGCAGCTTGGCCGGGGGAGCGGGGGACACCGGGGAGCTGTTTTTT. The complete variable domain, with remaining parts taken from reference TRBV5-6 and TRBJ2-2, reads DAGVTQSPTHLIKTRGQQVTLRCSPKSGHDTVSWYQQALGQGPQFIFQYYEEEERQRGNFPDRFSGHQFPNYSSELNVNALLLGDSALYLCASSLAGGAGDTGELFFGEGSRLTVL.

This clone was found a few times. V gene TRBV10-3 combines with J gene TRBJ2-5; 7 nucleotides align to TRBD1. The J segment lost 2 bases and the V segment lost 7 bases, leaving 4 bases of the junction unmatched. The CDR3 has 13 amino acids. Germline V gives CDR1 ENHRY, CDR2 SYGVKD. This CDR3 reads CAINGDSQETQYF. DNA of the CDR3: TGTGCCATCAACGGGGACAGTCAAGAGACCCAGTACTTC.

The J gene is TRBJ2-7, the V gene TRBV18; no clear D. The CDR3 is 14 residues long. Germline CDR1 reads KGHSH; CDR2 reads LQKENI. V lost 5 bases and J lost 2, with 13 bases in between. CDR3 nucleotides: TGTGCCAGCTCAAACCAAGTAGTCCCCTACGAGCAGTACTTC. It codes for CASSNQVVPYEQYF.

The CDR3 protein is CASSPYSGQETQYF. CDR3 DNA sequence: TGTGCCAGTTCCCCCTATAGCGGTCAAGAGACCCAGTACTTC. The V gene is TRBV19, the J gene TRBJ2-5, with D maybe TRBD2 (6 bases). Germline lookup yields CDR1 LNHDA and CDR2 SQIVND (reference sequence). The V end was cut by 8 bases, the J end by 2 bases, with 15 bases between. There are 14 residues in the CDR3.

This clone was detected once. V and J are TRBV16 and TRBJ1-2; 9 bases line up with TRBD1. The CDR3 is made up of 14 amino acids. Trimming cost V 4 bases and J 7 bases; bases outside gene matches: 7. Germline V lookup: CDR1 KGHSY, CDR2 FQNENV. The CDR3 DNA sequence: TGTGCCAGCAGCCTTTCGTGGGACAGGGCTGGCTACACCTTC. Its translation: CASSLSWDRAGYTF.

The CDR3 sequence is CASRGPGLAGNEQFF. CDR3 DNA sequence: TGTGCCAGCAGGGGGCCGGGACTAGCAGGCAATGAGCAGTTCTTC. V and J are TRBV9 and TRBJ2-1; 9 bases agree with TRBD2. The J segment lost 6 bases and the V segment lost 5 bases, leaving 9 bases of the junction unmatched. CDR3 size: 15 residues. The germline CDR1 and CDR2 sequences are SGDLS and YYNGEE.

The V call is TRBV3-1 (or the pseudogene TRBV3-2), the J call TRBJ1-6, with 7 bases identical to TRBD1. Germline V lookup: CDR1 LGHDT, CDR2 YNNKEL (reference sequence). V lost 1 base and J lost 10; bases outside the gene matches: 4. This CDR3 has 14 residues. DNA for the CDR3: TGTGCCAGCAGCCAAGGACAGGGCTTCTCACCCCTCCACTTT. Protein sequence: CASSQGQGFSPLHF.

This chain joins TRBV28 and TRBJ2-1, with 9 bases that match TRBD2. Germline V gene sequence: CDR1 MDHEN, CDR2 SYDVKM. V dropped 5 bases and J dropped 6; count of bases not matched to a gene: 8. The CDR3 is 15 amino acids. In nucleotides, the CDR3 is TGTGCCAGCAGTGAGACTAGCGGTAACCTCAATGAGCAGTTCTTC. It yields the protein CASSETSGNLNEQFF. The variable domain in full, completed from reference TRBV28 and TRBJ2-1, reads DVKVTQSSRYLVKRTGEKVFLECVQDMDHENMFWYRQDPGLGLRLIYFSYDVKMKEKGDIPEGYSVSREKKERFSLILESASTNQTSMYLCASSETSGNLNEQFFGPGTRLTVL.

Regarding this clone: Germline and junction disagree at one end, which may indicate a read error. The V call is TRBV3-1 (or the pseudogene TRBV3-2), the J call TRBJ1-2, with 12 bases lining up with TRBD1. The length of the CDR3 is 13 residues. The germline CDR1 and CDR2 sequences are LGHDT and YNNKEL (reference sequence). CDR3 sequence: CASSQPGQGALAF. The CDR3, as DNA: TGTGCCAGCAGCCAACCGGGACAGGGGGCTTTGGCCTTC.

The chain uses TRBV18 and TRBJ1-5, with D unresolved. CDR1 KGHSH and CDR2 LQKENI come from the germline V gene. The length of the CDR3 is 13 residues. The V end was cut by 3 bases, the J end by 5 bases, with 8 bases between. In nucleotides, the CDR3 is TGTGCCAGCTCACCTAGCCCCCATCAGCCCCAGCATTTT. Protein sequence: CASSPSPHQPQHF.

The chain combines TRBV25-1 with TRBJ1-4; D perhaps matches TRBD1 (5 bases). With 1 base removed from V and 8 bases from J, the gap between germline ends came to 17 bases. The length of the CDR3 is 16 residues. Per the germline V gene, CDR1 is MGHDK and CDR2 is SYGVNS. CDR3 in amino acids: CASSESGQGLYEKLFF. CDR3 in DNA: TGTGCCAGCAGTGAATCTGGCCAGGGTTTGTACGAAAAACTGTTTTTT.

CDR3 amino acids: CASSLAGSNTGELFF. Here the CDR3 DNA reads TGTGCCAGCAGCTTAGCAGGGTCGAACACCGGGGAGCTGTTTTTT. The V and J genes are TRBV11-3 and TRBJ2-2, with a tentative D call TRBD1 (5 bases). The CDR3 has 15 amino acids. The V and J ends lost 1 base and 0 bases respectively, with 6 bases between them. From germline, CDR1 is SGHNT and CDR2 YENEEA. The entire variable domain, with the rest obtained from reference TRBV11-3 and TRBJ2-2, is as follows: EAGVVQSPRYKIIEKKQPVAFWCNPISGHNTLYWYLQNLGQGPELLIRYENEEAVDDSQLPKDRFSAERLKGVDSTLKIQPAELGDSAVYLCASSLAGSNTGELFFGEGSRLTVL.

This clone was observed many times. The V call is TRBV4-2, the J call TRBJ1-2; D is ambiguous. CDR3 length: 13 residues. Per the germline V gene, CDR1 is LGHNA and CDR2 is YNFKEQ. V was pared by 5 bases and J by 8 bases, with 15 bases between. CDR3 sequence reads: CASSKEGLGGYTF. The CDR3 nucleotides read TGTGCCAGCAGCAAGGAGGGTTTGGGGGGCTACACCTTC.

CDR3 DNA sequence: TGTGCCAGCAGCGGGACTAGCGGAGCCCAAGAGACCCAGTACTTC. Its protein is CASSGTSGAQETQYF. The chain uses TRBV2 and TRBJ2-5, with 11 bases identical to TRBD2. V trimming: 6 bases; J trimming: 1 base; junction bases outside the gene matches: 4. The CDR3 is made up of 15 amino acids. CDR1 and CDR2 from the germline V gene are SNHLY and FYNNEI.

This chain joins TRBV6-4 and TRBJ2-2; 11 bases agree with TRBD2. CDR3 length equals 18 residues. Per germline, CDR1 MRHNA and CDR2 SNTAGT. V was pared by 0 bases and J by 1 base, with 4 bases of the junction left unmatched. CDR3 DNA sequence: TGTGCCAGCAGTGACTCAAGGCTAGCGGGGGGGAACACCGGGGAGCTGTTTTTT. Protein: CASSDSRLAGGNTGELFF.